This T cell receptor (beta chain) was profiled in a study of beta chain features in type 1 diabetes (dated by TCRdb to the late 2010s). Study-level background: Mean age, gender distribution, total cell number and subset yield were not different between patients and healthy donors. A total of 100 million to 110 million sorted cells were examined across all samples, and a strong correlation was observed between cell number per subset and RNA yield. The study compared the TCRB repertoires of sorted circulating CD4+ T cell subsets in recently diagnosed type 1 diabetes patients with those in matched healthy donors. Regulatory and stem cell-like memory subsets were isolated from only 8 patients and roughly 8 healthy donors, whereas naive and central memory subsets came from all 30 or so donors. The full study reports these points: Type 1 diabetes patients showed a moderate but significant shortening of TCRB CDR3 length in all four CD4+ subsets. The naive, central memory and regulatory TCRB repertoires appeared to resemble one another more closely among patients than among healthy donors. Patients with type 1 diabetes made fewer insertions and deleted more nucleotides at VDJ recombination sites, implying thymic rearrangement abnormalities. Sequencing cDNA rather than genomic DNA could over-represent highly expressing activated cells, although activation and CD3 levels did not differ between groups. Shorter templates might have been favored by PCR, but patient and control samples were amplified and corrected together, so both groups would have been affected equally by any skew. HLA sub-analyses involved small numbers of individuals, so any influence of HLA type on TCRB rearrangement remained unresolved.

The High Capacity cDNA Reverse Transcription Kit was used to reverse transcribe all of the isolated RNA, meaning that expressed TCRB transcripts were what got sequenced. Deep immunoSEQ sequencing was applied to naive, central memory and regulatory T cell samples, giving an average of about 3.6 million total reads per sample. Sorted cells were lysed in RLT buffer and RNA was extracted with DNase-treated RNeasy Micro or Mini kits, depending on cell number. To prevent cross-contamination, every cell subset was processed on its own, while patient and healthy donor samples were processed together. The immunoSEQ multiplex PCR was used to amplify TCRB sequences from cDNA, yielding 87-bp fragments that span the CDR3 region. Sequencing of the amplicons was done on the Illumina HiSeq platform. The source study handled its data this way. Synthetic template baselines were used to correct PCR bias computationally, reads within Hamming distance 2 were collapsed together, and singletons that could not be merged were discarded. Reads were aligned against IMGT so that V, D and J genes, CDR3 length and insertions or deletions at six rearrangement sites could be assigned. Within each subset, clonotype counts were normalized to sorted cell number, after which true diversity and Gini coefficients were computed with the tcR R package. The overlap coefficient, calculated on TCRB nucleotide sequences, was used to measure repertoire sharing. Out-of-frame TCRB sequences from naive cells were analyzed as a proxy for the pre-selection repertoire. TCRdb holds this immuneACCESS table with in-frame rearrangements only. Some clones are missing; in checked studies, unresolved V genes explain under half, and the rest has no known cause. V and J calls and clone size are copied from that table; D and trimming were computed from the DNA. A total of approximately 360,000 clones appear in this sample, roughly 12% of them only once. The ten largest clones add up to about 0.01% of the sample.

As for this clone: Its antigen is still unknown. No base qualities exist here, and no much larger clone lies one base off it.

V and J lose 3 bases and 2 bases, and a span of 11 bases separates them. From the cysteine through the phenylalanine, the CDR3 covers 15 amino acids. Only the CDR3 DNA stays, 45 bases, in frame from base 1. The germline V gene yields KGHSH for CDR1 and LQKENI for CDR2. From each donor, a single peripheral blood sample of roughly 0.11 L on average was drawn into heparinised tubes. Naive, central memory, regulatory and stem cell-like memory CD4+ T cells were sorted on a BD FACSAria II using a panel including CD45RO, CCR7, CD25, CD127, CD95 and CD27. A purity above 95% was achieved for all sorted populations. PBMCs were isolated immediately by Lymphoprep density gradient centrifugation and stained directly without culture. To minimize batch effects, samples were stained and sorted in pairs, one healthy donor with one patient per experiment.

The receptor comes from a woman aged 18-30 years with type 1 diabetes. The chain links TRBV18 with TRBJ1-5, with the D gene not confidently named. The material sequenced was naive CD4+ T cells from blood. Read against the paper, the sample's cell subset or site label means: true naive CD4+ T cells. In nucleotide form, the sequence is TGTGCCAGCTCACCCAGCGACGGTGGCAATCAGCCCCAGCATTTT. It encodes CASSPSDGGNQPQHF.